These T cell receptor beta chains were read from a single sample in a study of T cells in Graves' hyperthyroidism and ophthalmopathy. TCRdb re-called the multiplex PCR reads with MiXCR, one entry per CDR3 protein. Here the sample spans 700,000 or so distinct CDR3 sequences, about 15% being singletons. The specimen was blood. All receptors come from a woman aged 50 to 65 with Graves' ophthalmopathy. CDR3s include the opening cysteine and the closing phenylalanine or tryptophan. Fields, in order: D gene, clone size, V gene, J gene, CDR3 DNA, CDR3 protein. The D gene is left open where the match is weak. Not every row has a clone size; where given, it reads once, few, many or a size class.

D: .
size: many
V: TRBV3-2
J: TRBJ2-5
DNA: TGTGCCAGCAGCCAAGGAGGGACCCAAGAGACCCAGTACTTC
CDR3: CASSQGGTQETQYF

D: TRBD1
size: many
V: TRBV29-1
J: TRBJ2-7
DNA: TGCAGCGTAGCGGGACAGGGGTTCTACGAGCAGTACTTC
CDR3: CSVAGQGFYEQYF

D: .
size: many
V: TRBV7-2
J: TRBJ2-1
DNA: TGTGCCAGCAGCCCCCGACAGGGACTTCACAATGAGCAGTTCTTC
CDR3: CASSPRQGLHNEQFF

D: .
size: .
V: TRBV28
J: TRBJ1-3
DNA: TGTGCCACGCAGCCGGGACCCGGAAACACCATATATTTT
CDR3: CATQPGPGNTIYF

D: .
size: .
V: TRBV29-1
J: TRBJ2-5
DNA: TGCAGCGTTGAAGAGATAGGCGAAGAGACCCAGTACTTC
CDR3: CSVEEIGEETQYF

D: TRBD2
size: few
V: TRBV12-5
J: TRBJ2-1
DNA: TGTGCTAGTGGTTCCACCCCGAGCGGGGGGGAGCAGTTCTTC
CDR3: CASGSTPSGGEQFF

D: TRBD2
size: many
V: TRBV4-2
J: TRBJ2-1
DNA: TGTGCCAGCAGCCAAGAATATGATAGCGGGACACTTTACAATGAGCAGTTCTTC
CDR3: CASSQEYDSGTLYNEQFF

D: TRBD2
size: .
V: TRBV20-1
J: TRBJ2-7
DNA: TGCAGTGCTAGAGATTTGCTAGCGGGAGTGCTAGACGAGCAGTACTTC
CDR3: CSARDLLAGVLDEQYF

D: TRBD2
size: few
V: TRBV9
J: TRBJ2-5
DNA: TGTGCCAGCAGCCCTGGGACTAGCGGGAGGCCCCCCCAAGAGACCCAGTACTTC
CDR3: CASSPGTSGRPPQETQYF

D: .
size: .
V: TRBV9
J: TRBJ2-1
DNA: TGTGCCAGCAGCGTAGGAAAGGGGACAAGGACCAAATACAATGAGCAGTTCTTC
CDR3: CASSVGKGTRTKYNEQFF

D: TRBD1
size: many
V: TRBV12-3/TRBV12-4
J: TRBJ2-3
DNA: TGTGCCAGCAGTATCGGACAGGTTGCAGATACGCAGTATTTT
CDR3: CASSIGQVADTQYF

D: .
size: .
V: TRBV5-1
J: TRBJ1-1
DNA: TGCGCCAGCAGCCGTGACGCCGAAGCTTTCTTT
CDR3: CASSRDAEAFF

D: .
size: .
V: TRBV13
J: TRBJ2-2
DNA: TGTGCCAGCAGCTTAGGTTTAGGCGGCGGGGAGCTGTTTTTT
CDR3: CASSLGLGGGELFF

D: TRBD2
size: many
V: TRBV20-1
J: TRBJ2-1
DNA: TGCAGTGCTAGTTCCGGCGGGAGTCTATCCTACAATGAGCAGTTCTTC
CDR3: CSASSGGSLSYNEQFF

D: TRBD1
size: .
V: TRBV19
J: TRBJ1-5
DNA: TGTGCCAGTAGTATACCGGGACAGGGTATTCAGCCCCAGCATTTT
CDR3: CASSIPGQGIQPQHF

D: .
size: many
V: TRBV7-3
J: TRBJ2-7
DNA: TGTGCCAGCAGCCCAAATGGGGGATTTTACGAGCAGTACTTC
CDR3: CASSPNGGFYEQYF

D: .
size: few
V: TRBV6-1
J: TRBJ2-1
DNA: TGTGCCAGTCGTGACCACAATGAGCAGTTCTTC
CDR3: CASRDHNEQFF

D: TRBD1
size: few
V: TRBV24-1
J: TRBJ1-5
DNA: TGTGCCACCAGTGAAACCGGACAGGGAATCAATCAGCCCCAGCATTTT
CDR3: CATSETGQGINQPQHF

D: .
size: few
V: TRBV5-1
J: TRBJ2-7
DNA: TGCGCCAGCAGCTCCAACAGGGCCAGGGGCGAGCAGTACTTC
CDR3: CASSSNRARGEQYF

D: TRBD1
size: many
V: TRBV5-1
J: TRBJ1-1
DNA: TGCGCCAGCAGCCCGGGACAGGTGAACACTGAAGCTTTCTTT
CDR3: CASSPGQVNTEAFF

D: .
size: .
V: TRBV20-1
J: TRBJ1-2
DNA: TGCAGTGCTAGAGATAGGGTGGGGGGCTCTTTCCCTAAAAATGGCTACACCTTC
CDR3: CSARDRVGGSFPKNGYTF

D: TRBD2
size: .
V: TRBV10-1
J: TRBJ2-7
DNA: TGCGCCAGCAATAGACCCGGGACTAGCGGGAGGCTCTCCTACGAGCAGTACTTC
CDR3: CASNRPGTSGRLSYEQYF

D: TRBD2
size: many
V: TRBV20-1
J: TRBJ2-7
DNA: TGCAGTGCTAGAGCAGCGGGAGCCAACTCCTACGAGCAGTACTTC
CDR3: CSARAAGANSYEQYF

D: TRBD1
size: many
V: TRBV10-3
J: TRBJ2-5
DNA: TGTGCCATCAGAACCGGGACAGGAAATCTTCAAGAGACCCAGTACTTC
CDR3: CAIRTGTGNLQETQYF

D: .
size: .
V: TRBV7-2
J: TRBJ2-7
DNA: TGTGCCAGCAGCCGTGGGCCCGGGTTCTACGAGCAGTACTTC
CDR3: CASSRGPGFYEQYF

D: .
size: many
V: TRBV19
J: TRBJ2-3
DNA: TGTGCCAGTAGTAGGACCGGACTCCTTAGCACAGATACGCAGTATTTT
CDR3: CASSRTGLLSTDTQYF

D: .
size: many
V: TRBV4-3
J: TRBJ1-5
DNA: TGCGCCAGCAGCCAAGACCCCTCGCATGGACAGCCCCAGCATTTT
CDR3: CASSQDPSHGQPQHF

D: TRBD1
size: many
V: TRBV7-2
J: TRBJ2-5
DNA: TGTGCCAGCAGCTCCGGGACAGCGTACCAAGAGACCCAGTACTTC
CDR3: CASSSGTAYQETQYF

D: .
size: .
V: TRBV7-2
J: TRBJ2-1
DNA: TGTGCCAGCAGCTTAGTAGGGTCCGGGGGTAGTGAGCAGTTCTTC
CDR3: CASSLVGSGGSEQFF

D: .
size: .
V: TRBV7-2
J: TRBJ1-6
DNA: TGTGCCAGCAGCTTAGGGACGGGGCGTCTCAACTCACCCCTCCACTTT
CDR3: CASSLGTGRLNSPLHF

D: TRBD2
size: many
V: TRBV7-8
J: TRBJ2-7
DNA: TGTGCCAGCAGCTTCTCCGGGACTAGCGGCGAGCAGTACTTC
CDR3: CASSFSGTSGEQYF

D: .
size: .
V: TRBV20-1
J: TRBJ2-7
DNA: TGCAGTGCTAGAGATTGGCAGGCCACCTACGAGCAGTACTTC
CDR3: CSARDWQATYEQYF

D: TRBD2
size: many
V: TRBV11-2
J: TRBJ2-3
DNA: TGTGCCAGCAGCGCGTCCGGGACTAGCGGGGATACGCAGTATTTT
CDR3: CASSASGTSGDTQYF

D: .
size: few
V: TRBV2
J: TRBJ2-6
DNA: TGTGCCAGCAGTGAAGGTTTGGGCAGGGGTAGCTCTGGGGCCAACGTCCTGACTTTC
CDR3: CASSEGLGRGSSGANVLTF

D: .
size: few
V: TRBV19
J: TRBJ1-6
DNA: TGTGCCAGTAGTTTTCGACAGCAAAATTCACCCCTCCACTTT
CDR3: CASSFRQQNSPLHF

D: .
size: many
V: TRBV29-1
J: TRBJ2-1
DNA: TGCAGCGTTGAAGTTGGACGGGCGGACTCCTACAATGAGCAGTTCTTC
CDR3: CSVEVGRADSYNEQFF

D: .
size: .
V: TRBV18
J: TRBJ1-2
DNA: TGTGCCAGCTCCGAGTCCCTTGATATGGGCGGCTACACCTTC
CDR3: CASSESLDMGGYTF

D: TRBD2
size: many
V: TRBV7-2
J: TRBJ2-2
DNA: TGTGCCAGCAGCTCCGGGACTAGTTTTGGCGGGGAGCTGTTTTTT
CDR3: CASSSGTSFGGELFF

D: TRBD1
size: many
V: TRBV7-9
J: TRBJ2-7
DNA: TGTGCCAGCAGCTTAGCGACACAGGGGACCTACGAGCAGTACTTC
CDR3: CASSLATQGTYEQYF

D: .
size: many
V: TRBV7-3
J: TRBJ1-1
DNA: TGTGCCAGCAGACTGACAGAGAACACTGAAGCTTTCTTT
CDR3: CASRLTENTEAFF

D: .
size: .
V: TRBV10-3
J: TRBJ1-1
DNA: TGTGCCATCAGTGAGGTACGGGGGGCTGAAGCTTTCTTT
CDR3: CAISEVRGAEAFF

D: TRBD2
size: many
V: TRBV30
J: TRBJ2-4
DNA: TGTGCCTGGAGTTCCTCCTCGGGGGGGTGGATGGACATTCAGTACTTC
CDR3: CAWSSSSGGWMDIQYF

D: TRBD2
size: many
V: TRBV20-1
J: TRBJ2-1
DNA: TGCAGTGCTGGACTAGCGGGAGGCTACAATGAGCAGTTCTTC
CDR3: CSAGLAGGYNEQFF

D: TRBD1
size: many
V: TRBV5-1
J: TRBJ2-2
DNA: TGCGCCAGCCTAGGGACAGACAACACCGGGGAGCTGTTTTTT
CDR3: CASLGTDNTGELFF

D: .
size: .
V: TRBV7-7
J: TRBJ2-1
DNA: TGTGCTAGCAGCTTAGCGTTACAGGGAAACAATGAGCAGTTCTTC
CDR3: CASSLALQGNNEQFF

D: .
size: many
V: TRBV5-1
J: TRBJ2-1
DNA: TGCGCCAGCAGCTCTCGGGGTCCCCTTGGAAATGAGCAGTTCTTC
CDR3: CASSSRGPLGNEQFF

D: .
size: many
V: TRBV11-2
J: TRBJ1-1
DNA: TGTGCCAGCAGCTTAGATCCGGGACAAGCTTTCTTT
CDR3: CASSLDPGQAFF

D: .
size: many
V: TRBV7-2
J: TRBJ2-1
DNA: TGTGCCAGCAGCTTAGTTGGGGGAATGAGCCGGTACAATGAGCAGTTCTTC
CDR3: CASSLVGGMSRYNEQFF

D: .
size: .
V: TRBV19
J: TRBJ2-5
DNA: TGTGCCAGTAGTATTGAAGGAGGGAATCAAGAGACCCAGTACTTC
CDR3: CASSIEGGNQETQYF

D: .
size: few
V: TRBV6-1
J: TRBJ2-4
DNA: TGTGCCAGCACCATAGGGCCCAGGGACCTAGCCAAAAACATTCAGTACTTC
CDR3: CASTIGPRDLAKNIQYF

D: TRBD2
size: .
V: TRBV20-1
J: TRBJ2-5
DNA: TGCAGTGCTAGAGATCGGACTAGCGGGTTTCAAGAGACCCAGTACTTC
CDR3: CSARDRTSGFQETQYF

D: TRBD2
size: .
V: TRBV19
J: TRBJ2-4
DNA: TGTGCCAGTAGTATAGAATCGTTGACTAGCGGGAGGGCCAAAAACATTCAGTACTTC
CDR3: CASSIESLTSGRAKNIQYF

D: TRBD2
size: many
V: TRBV20-1
J: TRBJ2-1
DNA: TGCAGTGCTAGAGGGACCGGGACTAGCGGGAGTAGGGCCTACAATGAGCAGTTCTTC
CDR3: CSARGTGTSGSRAYNEQFF

D: TRBD2
size: few
V: TRBV9
J: TRBJ2-1
DNA: TGTGCCAGCAGCGTGGGGACTAGCGGGAGAGGTGAGCAGTTCTTC
CDR3: CASSVGTSGRGEQFF

D: .
size: many
V: TRBV20-1
J: TRBJ2-3
DNA: TGCAGTGCAACCCAGGGACTTGTCACAGATACGCAGTATTTT
CDR3: CSATQGLVTDTQYF